The entry that follows covers one T cell receptor (beta chain) sequence. These data originate in a study of blood T cell repertoires in COVID-19. Turning to the study itself: Material from acute and convalescent COVID-19 was sourced from the United States, Italy and Spain. Sample material is recorded as cDNA or gDNA derived from T cells, B-cell-depleted T cells, or PBMCs.

The trim removed 4 bases at V and 0 bases at J, leaving 4 bases unmatched. The germline V gene has CDR1 KGHSH and CDR2 LQKENI. CDR3 length equals 15 residues. Clones were sequenced by immunoSEQ multiplex PCR, and TCRdb holds only the in-frame ones, with some missing. The sample contains 270,000 or so clones, around 89% of which appear only once. The rearrangement links TRBV18 to TRBJ2-3, with 7 bases fitting TRBD2. The receptor's source is a man in his forties with acute or convalescent COVID-19. The sample was peripheral blood. The CDR3: CASSQTSASTDTQYF. As DNA, the CDR3 is TGTGCCAGCTCACAAACTAGCGCCAGCACAGATACGCAGTATTTT.